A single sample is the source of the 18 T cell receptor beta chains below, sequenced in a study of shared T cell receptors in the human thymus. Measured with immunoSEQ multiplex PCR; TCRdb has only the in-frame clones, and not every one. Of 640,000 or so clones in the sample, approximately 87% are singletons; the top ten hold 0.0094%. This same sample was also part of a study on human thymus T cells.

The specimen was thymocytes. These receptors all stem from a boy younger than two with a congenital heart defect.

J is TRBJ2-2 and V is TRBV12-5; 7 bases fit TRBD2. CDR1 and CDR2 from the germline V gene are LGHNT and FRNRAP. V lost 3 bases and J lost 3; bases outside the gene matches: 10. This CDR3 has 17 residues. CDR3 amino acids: CASGFRRERSYTGELFF. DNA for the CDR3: TGTGCTAGTGGTTTCCGGCGGGAGCGGTCATACACCGGGGAGCTGTTTTTT. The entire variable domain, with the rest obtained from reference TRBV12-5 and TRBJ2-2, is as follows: DARVTQTPRHKVTEMGQEVTMRCQPILGHNTVFWYRQTMMQGLELLAYFRNRAPLDDSGMPKDRFSAEMPDATLATLKIQPSEPRDSAVYFCASGFRRERSYTGELFFGEGSRLTVL.

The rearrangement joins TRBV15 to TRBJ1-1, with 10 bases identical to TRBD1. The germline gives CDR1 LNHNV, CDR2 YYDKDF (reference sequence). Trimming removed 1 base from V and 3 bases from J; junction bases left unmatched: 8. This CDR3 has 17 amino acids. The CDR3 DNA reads TGTGCCACCAGCAGAGTGACGGGGACAGGGGTTTACACTGAAGCTTTCTTT. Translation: CATSRVTGTGVYTEAFF.

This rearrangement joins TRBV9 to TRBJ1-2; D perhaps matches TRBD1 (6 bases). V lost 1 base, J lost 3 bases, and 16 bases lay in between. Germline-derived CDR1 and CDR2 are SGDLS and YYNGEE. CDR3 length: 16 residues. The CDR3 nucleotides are TGTGCCAGCAGCGTAACCGGAGACAGGAGTCACTATGGCTACACCTTC. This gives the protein CASSVTGDRSHYGYTF.

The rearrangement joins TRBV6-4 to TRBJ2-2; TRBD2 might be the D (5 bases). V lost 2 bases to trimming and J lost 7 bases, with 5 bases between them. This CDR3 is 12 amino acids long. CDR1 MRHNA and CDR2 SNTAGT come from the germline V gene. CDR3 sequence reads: CASSDGSGELFF. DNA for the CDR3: TGTGCCAGCAGTGACGGGAGCGGGGAGCTGTTTTTT.

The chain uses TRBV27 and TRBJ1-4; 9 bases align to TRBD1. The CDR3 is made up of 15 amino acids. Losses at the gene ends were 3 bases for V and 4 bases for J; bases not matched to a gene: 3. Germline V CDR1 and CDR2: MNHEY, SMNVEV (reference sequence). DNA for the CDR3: TGTGCCAGCAGTTTGTCGACAGGGGGTAATGAAAAACTGTTTTTT. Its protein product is CASSLSTGGNEKLFF.

In DNA, the CDR3 is TGCGCCAGCAGCCATTATCTAGGAAGGGAGACCCAGTACTTC. Translated, it gives CASSHYLGRETQYF. This rearrangement joins TRBV4-3 to TRBJ2-5, with D unclear. With 3 bases removed from V and 5 bases from J, the gap between germline ends came to 13 bases. Per the germline V gene, CDR1 is LGHNA and CDR2 is YSLEER. The CDR3 is 14 residues long.

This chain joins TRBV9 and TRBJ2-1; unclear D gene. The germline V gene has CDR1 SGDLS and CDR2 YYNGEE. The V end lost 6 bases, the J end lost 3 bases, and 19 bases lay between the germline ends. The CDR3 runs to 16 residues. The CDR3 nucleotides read TGTGCCAGCACCGCGTCATCCGATGTGGTCTACAATGAGCAGTTCTTC. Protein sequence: CASTASSDVVYNEQFF.

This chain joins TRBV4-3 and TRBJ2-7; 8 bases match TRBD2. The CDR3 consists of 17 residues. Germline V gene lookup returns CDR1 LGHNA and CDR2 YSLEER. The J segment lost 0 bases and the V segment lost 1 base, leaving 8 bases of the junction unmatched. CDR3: CASSQGGTSNVSYEQYF. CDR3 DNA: TGCGCCAGCAGCCAAGGTGGGACTAGTAACGTCTCCTACGAGCAGTACTTC.

The CDR3 region has the DNA TGTGCCAGTAGCAAGTGGCTAGCGGGAGGATTCCGGGATACGCAGTATTTT. Amino acids: CASSKWLAGGFRDTQYF. The J gene is TRBJ2-3, the V gene TRBV19, with 11 bases fitting TRBD2. Germline-derived CDR1 and CDR2 are LNHDA and SQIVND (reference sequence). The CDR3 contains 17 residues. The V and J ends lost 6 bases and 6 bases, in that order; junction bases with no gene match: 14.

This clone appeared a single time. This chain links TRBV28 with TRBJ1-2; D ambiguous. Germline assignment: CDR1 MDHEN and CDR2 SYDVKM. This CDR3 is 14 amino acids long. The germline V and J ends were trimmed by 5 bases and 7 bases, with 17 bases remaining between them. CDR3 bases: TGTGCCAGCAGTCCCCCCGGGTCTCAGATTGGCTACACCTTC. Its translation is CASSPPGSQIGYTF.

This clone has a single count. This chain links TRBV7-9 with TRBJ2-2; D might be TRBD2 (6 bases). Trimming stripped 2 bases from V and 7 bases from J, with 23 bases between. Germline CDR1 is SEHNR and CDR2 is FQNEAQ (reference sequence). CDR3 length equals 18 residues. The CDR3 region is CASSLRTFGSTMNGELFF. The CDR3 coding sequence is TGTGCCAGCAGCTTACGGACTTTCGGGAGCACTATGAACGGGGAGCTGTTTTTT.

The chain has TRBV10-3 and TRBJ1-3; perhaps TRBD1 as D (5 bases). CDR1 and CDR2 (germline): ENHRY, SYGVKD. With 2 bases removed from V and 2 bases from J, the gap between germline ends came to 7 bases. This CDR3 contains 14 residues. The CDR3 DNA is TGTGCCATCAGTGAGCCCAGGGCTGGAAACACCATATATTTT. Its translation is CAISEPRAGNTIYF.

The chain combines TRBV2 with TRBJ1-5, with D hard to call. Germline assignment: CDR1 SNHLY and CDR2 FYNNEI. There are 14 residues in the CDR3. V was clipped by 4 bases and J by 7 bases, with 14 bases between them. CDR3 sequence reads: CASSVIATTQPQHF. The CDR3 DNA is TGTGCCAGCAGTGTAATAGCAACTACACAGCCCCAGCATTTT. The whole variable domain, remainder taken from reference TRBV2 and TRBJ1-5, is EPEVTQTPSHQVTQMGQEVILRCVPISNHLYFYWYRQILGQKVEFLVSFYNNEISEKSEIFDDQFSVERPDGSNFTLKIRSTKLEDSAMYFCASSVIATTQPQHFGDGTRLSIL.

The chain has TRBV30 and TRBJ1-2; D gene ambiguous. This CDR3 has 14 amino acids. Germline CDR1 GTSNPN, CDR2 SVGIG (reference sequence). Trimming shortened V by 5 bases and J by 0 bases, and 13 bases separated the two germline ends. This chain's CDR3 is CAWQRPTTNYGYTF. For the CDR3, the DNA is TGTGCCTGGCAGCGACCAACTACTAACTATGGCTACACCTTC.

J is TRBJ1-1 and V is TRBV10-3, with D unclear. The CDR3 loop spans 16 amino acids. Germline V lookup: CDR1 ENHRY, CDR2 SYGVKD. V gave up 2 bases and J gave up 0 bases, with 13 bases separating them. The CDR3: CAISENSSLMNTEAFF. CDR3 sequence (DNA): TGTGCCATCAGTGAGAACAGCAGTTTAATGAACACTGAAGCTTTCTTT.

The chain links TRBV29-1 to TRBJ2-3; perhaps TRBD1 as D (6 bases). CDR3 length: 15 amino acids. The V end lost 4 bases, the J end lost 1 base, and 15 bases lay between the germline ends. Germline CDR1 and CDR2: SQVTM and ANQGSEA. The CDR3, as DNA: TGCAGCGTTGTCGGACAGACCTCTGGCACAGATACGCAGTATTTT. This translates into CSVVGQTSGTDTQYF.

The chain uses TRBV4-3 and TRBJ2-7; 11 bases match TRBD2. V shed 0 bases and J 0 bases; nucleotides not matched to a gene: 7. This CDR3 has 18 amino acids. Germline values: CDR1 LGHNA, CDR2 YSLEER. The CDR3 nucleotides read TGCGCCAGCAGCCAAGATCAACTAGCGGGAGAGAGCTCCTACGAGCAGTACTTC. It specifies CASSQDQLAGESSYEQYF.

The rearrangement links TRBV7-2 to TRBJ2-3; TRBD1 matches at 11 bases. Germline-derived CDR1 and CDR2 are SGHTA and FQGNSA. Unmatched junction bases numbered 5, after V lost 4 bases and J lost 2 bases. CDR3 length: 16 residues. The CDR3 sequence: CASSWDRGYPTDTQYF. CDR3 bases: TGTGCCAGCAGCTGGGACAGGGGGTACCCCACAGATACGCAGTATTTT.